This T cell receptor (beta chain) appears in the sequencing data of a study of graft-versus-host responses after intestinal transplantation. Trimming shortened V by 5 bases and J by 4 bases, and 27 bases separated the two germline ends. The CDR3 spans 19 residues. CDR1 is SGHTA and CDR2 is FQGNSA in the germline V gene. This clone was counted between two and nine times. Using immunoSEQ multiplex PCR, the repertoire was profiled, and TCRdb retains in-frame clones only, with some absent. Of tens of thousands of clones listed, about 35% are singletons. The plating included roughly 200,000 irradiated, violet-dye-labeled stimulator cells together with roughly 200,000 CFSE-labeled responder cells. Sorting was performed after the reaction on proliferating CFSE-low CD3+CD4+ and CD3+CD8+ responders.

The sequence came from a human patient who received an intestinal transplant. The chain uses TRBV7-2 and TRBJ2-1; D is unresolved. The specimen comprised alloreactive CD8+ T cells from a mixed lymphocyte reaction culture, sampled before intestinal transplant. The subset denotes: CFSE-low proliferating T cells sorted from roughly 6-day pre-transplant mixed lymphocyte reaction (GvH or HvG direction). In DNA form, the CDR3 reads TGTGCCAGCAGCCCTTCCCCGGGTCAGACGTTCACGGCTTACAATGAGCAGTTCTTC. Translated, it gives CASSPSPGQTFTAYNEQFF.